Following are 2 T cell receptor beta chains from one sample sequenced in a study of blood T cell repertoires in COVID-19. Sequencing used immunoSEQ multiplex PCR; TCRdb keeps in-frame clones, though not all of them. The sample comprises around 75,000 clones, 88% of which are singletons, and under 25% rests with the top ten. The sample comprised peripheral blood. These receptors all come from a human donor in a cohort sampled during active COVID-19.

This CDR3 reads CASSLRSGYQPQHF. In DNA, the CDR3 is TGTGCCAGCAGCCTACGGTCAGGTTATCAGCCCCAGCATTTT. The J gene is TRBJ1-5, the V gene TRBV3-1 (or the pseudogene TRBV3-2); no reliable D call. Per the germline V gene, CDR1 is LGHDT and CDR2 is YNNKEL (reference sequence). The V end was cut by 4 bases, the J end by 5 bases, with 12 bases between. CDR3 length equals 14 residues.

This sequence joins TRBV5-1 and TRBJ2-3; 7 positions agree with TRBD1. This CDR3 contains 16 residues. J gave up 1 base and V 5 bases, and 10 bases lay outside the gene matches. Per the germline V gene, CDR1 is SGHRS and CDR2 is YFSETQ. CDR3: CASRAQTGVGTDTQYF. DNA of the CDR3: TGCGCCAGCAGGGCCCAAACAGGGGTGGGCACAGATACGCAGTATTTT.